This T cell receptor beta chain originates from a study of blood T cell repertoires in COVID-19 (dated by TCRdb to 2018 to 2020). In terms of the full investigation: Collaborator samples came from the United States, Italy and Spain and covered acute and convalescent phases of COVID-19. The prospective study material was composed of cDNA or gDNA derived from T cells, B-cell-depleted T cells, or PBMCs. Subjects who had been exposed to COVID-19, were actively infected with it, or had recovered from it provided the deeply sampled blood TCRbeta repertoires that made up the dataset. A freely available public database, intended as a resource for researchers studying the immune response to SARS-CoV-2, is where the repertoires were released. Samples were obtained from the ongoing ImmuneRACE study (first 160 participants) and from about 1,300 subjects provided by 6 global collaborators. A de-identified subject ID, COVID-19 status, age in years and sex were almost always included in the sample metadata. Where HLA class I and class II types were available, the types were taken from metadata supplied by the sample provider, not from assay-based typing. What the work shows at the level of the full study, not this receptor alone: The amount of clinical and demographic metadata varied by source and participant and was provided uncurated.

CDR3 length: 13 amino acids, cysteine to phenylalanine. Just CDR3 DNA is preserved here, 39 bases in frame from base 1. After removal of 4 bases from V and 6 bases from J, the junction retains 1 base not matched to a gene. The germline V gene specifies KGHSH as CDR1 and LQKENI as CDR2. A remark on this clone: Its antigen target is currently unknown. Base qualities were left out, and no much larger clone turns up one base away.

The immunoSEQ Assay, a bias-controlled multiplex PCR, was used to amplify TCRbeta CDR3 regions from genomic DNA. The authors processed their data as follows. Nucleated cell counts per sample were estimated from amplification of reference gene primers within the assay. To quantify the absolute abundance of each unique TCRbeta CDR3 rearrangement, sequence reads were collapsed and filtered. For each sample, productive Simpson clonality was calculated by taking the square root of Simpson's diversity index across productive rearrangements. TCRdb's version of the immuneACCESS table is confined to in-frame rearrangements and falls short of the full clone set. An unresolved V gene accounts for under half of the shortfall where checked; the remainder is of unknown origin. Clone size and the V and J calls come from that table; the DNA yielded D and trimming. This sample has about 200,000 clones in its table, and approximately 90% of those were observed once. The ten largest clones represent roughly 0.56% of the sample.

Each collaborating institution followed its own protocols to collect whole blood in K2EDTA tubes. For TCRbeta analysis, collaborators shipped samples as frozen whole blood, isolated PBMCs, or DNA extracted from either of those sample types. This sequence was found in a man aged 50 to 59 with acute or convalescent COVID-19. This chain is built from TRBV18 and TRBJ2-1; 9 central bases correspond to TRBD2. Sample: peripheral blood. For the CDR3, the sequence is CASSLGLANEQFF. The bases read TGTGCCAGCTCACTGGGACTAGCCAATGAGCAGTTCTTC.